Below are 14 T cell receptor beta chains sequenced from a single sample in a study of beta chain features in type 1 diabetes. Points from the study as a whole: For Type 1 diabetes patients, all four CD4+ subsets carried TCRB CDR3s that were moderately but significantly shorter.

No antigens are known for them. Sequencing targeted expressed TCRB transcripts, as all isolated RNA had been reverse transcribed. TCRdb keeps only in-frame clones here, not all; method: immunoSEQ multiplex PCR. The data contain a few hundred thousand clones, about 10% of them seen just once; the ten biggest clones take up around 0.66%. The sample consisted of central memory CD4+ T cells from blood. Receptors were obtained from a young man with type 1 diabetes.

V and J are TRBV5-4 and TRBJ1-3, with 7 positions matching TRBD1. The germline V gene has CDR1 SGHNT and CDR2 YYREEE (reference sequence). V lost 2 bases and J lost 8; bases outside the gene matches: 4. There are 13 residues in the CDR3. CDR3 residues: CASSFQGEDTIYF. Here the CDR3 DNA reads TGTGCCAGCAGCTTTCAGGGGGAGGACACCATATATTTT. Together with reference TRBV5-4 and TRBJ1-3, the CDR3 gives the full variable domain: ETGVTQSPTHLIKTRGQQVTLRCSSQSGHNTVSWYQQALGQGPQFIFQYYREEENGRGNFPPRFSGLQFPNYSSELNVNALELDDSALYLCASSFQGEDTIYFGEGSWLTVV.

V and J are TRBV5-6 and TRBJ2-5, with D possibly matching TRBD1 (5 bases). The germline V gene encodes CDR1 SGHDT and CDR2 YYEEEE. V lost 2 bases and J 3 bases, leaving 11 bases between the germline ends. CDR3 length: 14 amino acids. CDR3 coding DNA: TGTGCCAGCAGCTTAGGGTGGACAAAAGAGACCCAGTACTTC. This encodes CASSLGWTKETQYF.

CDR3 sequence reads: CASSFAGTGVNTEAFF. The CDR3 DNA sequence: TGTGCCAGCAGCTTTGCCGGGACAGGGGTGAACACTGAAGCTTTCTTT. The chain links TRBV7-9 to TRBJ1-1; TRBD1 matches at 10 bases. Per germline, CDR1 SEHNR and CDR2 FQNEAQ (reference sequence). J lost 0 bases, V lost 3 bases, and 4 bases had no gene match. The CDR3 covers 16 residues. Drawing the rest from reference TRBV7-9 and TRBJ1-1, the complete variable domain is DTGVSQNPRHKITKRGQNVTFRCDPISEHNRLYWYRQTLGQGPEFLTYFQNEAQLEKSRLLSDRFSAERPKGSFSTLEIQRTEQGDSAMYLCASSFAGTGVNTEAFFGQGTRLTVV.

This clone was seen only a few times. V gene TRBV29-1 combines with J gene TRBJ1-2, with D hard to call. The CDR3 totals 11 residues. CDR1 and CDR2 (germline): SQVTM, ANQGSEA. The CDR3 here is CSMTTNYGYTF. Written as DNA, the CDR3 is TGCAGTATGACAACCAACTATGGCTACACCTTC.

The rearrangement joins TRBV6-5 to TRBJ2-7; 8 nucleotides agree with TRBD1. The CDR3 is 15 residues long. From germline, CDR1 is MNHEY and CDR2 SVGAGI. V trimming: 2 bases; J trimming: 5 bases; junction bases outside the gene matches: 8. The CDR3 bases are TGTGCCAGCAGTTACCAACCCGGACAGGGAAACGAGCAGTACTTC. Protein sequence: CASSYQPGQGNEQYF.

The J gene is TRBJ2-2, the V gene TRBV10-3, with D perhaps assigned TRBD1 or TRBD2 (6 bases each). CDR3 length equals 14 residues. CDR1 and CDR2 (germline): ENHRY, SYGVKD. Trimming removed 7 bases at V and 4 bases at J, with 13 bases between. The CDR3 protein is CAIKGGGGTGELFF. For the CDR3, the DNA is TGTGCCATCAAAGGGGGAGGAGGCACCGGGGAGCTGTTTTTT.

The chain recombines TRBV5-1 with TRBJ2-3, with 8 bases matching TRBD2. Germline trimming cut 7 bases from V and 2 bases from J; bases unmatched to any gene: 15. Germline V CDR1 and CDR2: SGHRS, YFSETQ. This CDR3 spans 17 amino acids. The CDR3 nucleotides are TGCGCCAGCGCCACTCGGGGAGGAGCGGGAGCCACAGATACGCAGTATTTT. Encoded protein: CASATRGGAGATDTQYF.

This clone appeared many times. This chain connects TRBV7-9 to TRBJ2-7; possible D gene TRBD1, 6 bases. V was shortened by 2 bases and J by 6 bases, with 14 bases between the two germline ends. The germline V gene encodes CDR1 SEHNR and CDR2 FQNEAQ (reference sequence). The CDR3 is made up of 14 amino acids. The CDR3 DNA follows: TGTGCCAGCAGCTTACAGGGGTTCTCAGGCGAGCAGTACTTC. Translated: CASSLQGFSGEQYF.

The J gene is TRBJ2-1, the V gene TRBV28; D perhaps matches TRBD2 (6 bases). V lost 8 bases and J 3 bases, leaving 20 bases between the germline ends. CDR1 is MDHEN, CDR2 SYDVKM, per germline. This CDR3 has 16 residues. This chain's CDR3 is CASQPRTGRGYNEQFF. The DNA of the CDR3 is TGTGCCAGCCAACCTCGGACCGGGAGAGGCTACAATGAGCAGTTCTTC.

This clone was detected many times. The chain's CDR3 is CAISGTVDEKLFF. The DNA for the CDR3 is TGTGCCATCAGCGGGACAGTGGATGAAAAACTGTTTTTT. The chain is built from TRBV10-3 and TRBJ1-4, with 7 bases lining up with TRBD1. Germline V CDR1 and CDR2: ENHRY, SYGVKD. V trimming: 6 bases; J trimming: 6 bases; junction bases outside the gene matches: 4. This CDR3 has 13 residues.

The J gene is TRBJ2-2, the V gene TRBV19; 11 bases match TRBD1. V lost 7 bases, J lost 6 bases, and 13 bases stayed unmatched. CDR1 and CDR2 (germline): LNHDA, SQIVND (reference sequence). This CDR3 has 17 amino acids. CDR3 nucleotide sequence: TGTGCCAGTACCCCACCTTCGGGACAGGGGGGTTCCGGGGAGCTGTTTTTT. It specifies CASTPPSGQGGSGELFF.

The sample holds a few counts of this clone. It may be a read error: a sequence one base away is much more abundant. The chain links TRBV5-4 to TRBJ2-5; no firm D call. This CDR3 has 11 amino acids. Trimming stripped 3 bases from V and 3 bases from J, with 3 bases between. CDR1 and CDR2 (germline): SGHNT, YYREEE (reference sequence). CDR3 region: CASSWEETQYF. CDR3 coding DNA: TGTGCCAGCAGCTGGGAAGAGACCCAGTACTTC.

The rearrangement uses TRBV7-3 and TRBJ2-3; 10 nucleotides match TRBD1. Germline V CDR1 and CDR2: SGHTA, FQGTGA. The CDR3 consists of 16 residues. The V and J ends lost 3 bases and 6 bases, in that order; junction bases with no gene match: 9. CDR3 sequence reads: CASSLESTGGRDTQYF. The CDR3, as DNA: TGTGCCAGCAGCTTGGAATCGACAGGGGGCAGGGATACGCAGTATTTT.

A few counts support this clone. The rearrangement joins TRBV29-1 to TRBJ2-7; 9 nucleotides match TRBD1. Losses at the gene ends were 5 bases for V and 4 bases for J; bases not matched to a gene: 12. This CDR3 region has 15 residues. The V gene's germline CDR1 is SQVTM and CDR2 ANQGSEA. The DNA of the CDR3 is TGCAGCGTTTCCGTGGGACAGGGTAAATCTTACGAGCAGTACTTC. It encodes CSVSVGQGKSYEQYF.